This T cell receptor (beta chain) was captured in a study of response to subunit inactivated influenza vaccine. MiXCR, run by TCRdb on the RT-PCR reads, gives a single entry per CDR3 protein. The data hold about 780,000 distinct CDR3 sequences, with roughly 18% observed a single time. Germline trimming cut 3 bases from V and 9 bases from J; bases unmatched to any gene: 13. This CDR3 has 14 residues. The germline V gene has CDR1 DFQATT and CDR2 SNEGSKA (reference sequence). This clonotype was counted ten times or more. The chain combines TRBV20-1 with TRBJ2-5, with 7 bases that match TRBD1. This specimen consisted of PBMCs from blood, obtained approximately 5 days after vaccination. The source of this sequence is a man aged 50 to 59 who received an inactivated influenza vaccine. This CDR3 reads CSARAGTETRPQYF. CDR3 nucleotide sequence: TGCAGTGCTAGGGCCGGGACAGAAACAAGACCCCAGTACTTC.